The 28 T cell receptor beta chains given below trace back to one sample, sequenced in a study of beta chain features in type 1 diabetes. As every portion of the isolated RNA was reverse transcribed, the sequencing read expressed TCRB transcripts. Assay used: immunoSEQ multiplex PCR; TCRdb lists only in-frame clones, some missing. The table shows 200,000 to 250,000 clones, with 13% to 15% occurring only once. Sequencing was carried out using naive CD4+ T cells from blood. The receptors originated from a woman between 35 and 50 years old in good health.

This chain uses TRBV6-5 with TRBJ2-5; TRBD2 matches 7 bases. This CDR3 is 15 amino acids long. With 6 bases clipped from V and 0 bases from J, the junction kept 7 bases outside the gene matches. The germline V gene encodes CDR1 MNHEY and CDR2 SVGAGI. This chain's CDR3 is CASRKGREDQETQYF. CDR3 DNA: TGTGCCAGCAGGAAGGGGAGGGAGGACCAAGAGACCCAGTACTTC.

J is TRBJ2-1 and V is TRBV5-1; 8 bases are shared with TRBD2. CDR3 size: 15 residues. J lost 5 bases, V lost 3 bases, and 7 bases had no gene match. Germline V gives CDR1 SGHRS, CDR2 YFSETQ. The CDR3 here is CASSWAGGRNNEQFF. DNA of the CDR3: TGCGCCAGCAGCTGGGCGGGGGGCCGAAACAATGAGCAGTTCTTC.

This clone turned up a few times. The V and J genes are TRBV5-1 and TRBJ1-1; TRBD1 matches at 8 bases. V was clipped by 0 bases and J by 5 bases; unmatched bases: 3. Germline CDR1 is SGHRS and CDR2 is YFSETQ. The CDR3 loop spans 14 amino acids. CDR3 residues: CASSLGQGWTEAFF. CDR3 nucleotide sequence: TGCGCCAGCAGCTTGGGACAGGGGTGGACTGAAGCTTTCTTT.

The rearrangement uses TRBV4-1 and TRBJ2-7; 9 bases map to TRBD2. Germline CDR1 and CDR2: MGHRA and YSYEKL. CDR3 length: 16 amino acids. After removal of 3 bases from V and 2 bases from J, the junction contained 8 bases not matched to a gene. The CDR3 loop is CASSQAGLAGTYEQYF. The DNA of the CDR3 is TGCGCCAGCAGCCAGGCGGGGCTAGCGGGGACCTACGAGCAGTACTTC.

In its sample, this clone was seen a few times. The rearrangement joins TRBV4-2 to TRBJ1-2; 11 nucleotides agree with TRBD1. Trimming cost V 3 bases and J 7 bases; bases outside gene matches: 4. This CDR3 contains 14 residues. In germline, CDR1 is LGHNA, CDR2 YNFKEQ. The CDR3 spells CASSQEGTGGGYTF. Here the CDR3 DNA reads TGTGCCAGCAGCCAGGAAGGGACAGGGGGTGGCTACACCTTC.

Of note for this clone: At one end, the junction sequence differs from germline, possibly due to a read error. This chain connects TRBV10-1 to TRBJ1-2; the match to TRBD1 covers 7 bases. This CDR3 region has 11 residues. CDR1 and CDR2 from the germline V gene are WNHNN and SYGVQD (reference sequence). As DNA, the CDR3 is TGCGCCAGCAGCAACAGGGGACTCACGTACTTC. Its translation: CASSNRGLTYF.

The rearrangement joins TRBV11-2 to TRBJ2-3; 11 positions match TRBD2. J gave up 3 bases and V 2 bases, and 1 base lay outside the gene matches. Germline V lookup: CDR1 SGHAT, CDR2 FQNNGV. The length of the CDR3 is 15 residues. CDR3 residues: CASSLWTSGTDTQYF. CDR3 bases: TGTGCCAGCAGCTTATGGACTAGCGGGACAGATACGCAGTATTTT.

V and J are TRBV10-3 and TRBJ1-1; a weak D match, TRBD1 (5 bases). Germline values: CDR1 ENHRY, CDR2 SYGVKD. The CDR3 loop spans 13 amino acids. V was cut by 8 bases and J by 4 bases, with 14 bases left in between. The CDR3 is CAIGREGSTEAFF. The CDR3 bases are TGTGCCATCGGGAGGGAGGGGAGCACTGAAGCTTTCTTT.

Only a few counts were recorded for this clone. This chain links TRBV9 with TRBJ2-7, with D unresolved. The germline V and J ends were trimmed by 0 bases and 3 bases, with 16 bases remaining between them. The CDR3 length is 16 residues. Germline loops: CDR1 SGDLS, CDR2 YYNGEE. CDR3 bases: TGTGCCAGCAGCGTAGGTGTCCAGGTACTCTACTACGAGCAGTACTTC. Protein product: CASSVGVQVLYYEQYF.

This chain joins TRBV10-1 and TRBJ2-3; 13 nucleotides agree with TRBD2. The CDR3 is made up of 18 amino acids. The V segment lost 3 bases and the J segment 3 bases; nucleotides outside the gene matches: 9. The germline V gene encodes CDR1 WNHNN and CDR2 SYGVQD (reference sequence). CDR3 nucleotides: TGCGCCAGCAGTGAAGGTGAACTAGCGGGGGGGCCGACAGATACGCAGTATTTT. Its translation: CASSEGELAGGPTDTQYF.

The V and J genes are TRBV5-1 and TRBJ2-2; D might be TRBD1 (6 bases). The CDR3 totals 15 residues. Germline CDR1 and CDR2: SGHRS and YFSETQ. Trimming pared 4 bases from V and 5 bases from J, leaving 15 bases between. The CDR3 reads CASSPGTLWTGELFF. For the CDR3, the DNA is TGCGCCAGCAGCCCGGGGACACTGTGGACCGGGGAGCTGTTTTTT.

This clone turned up a few times. The chain is built from TRBV19 and TRBJ2-7; 7 bases are a match to TRBD1. Germline CDR1 reads LNHDA; CDR2 reads SQIVND (reference sequence). Trimming took 2 bases from V and 2 from J; bases not matched to a gene: 6. There are 15 residues in the CDR3. This CDR3 is CASSIRTGEPYEQYF. The CDR3 bases are TGTGCCAGTAGTATACGGACAGGCGAGCCCTACGAGCAGTACTTC.

The CDR3 sequence: CASSLTGQDQPQHF. The CDR3 DNA is TGTGCCAGCAGTTTAACTGGACAGGACCAGCCCCAGCATTTT. The chain couples TRBV27 to TRBJ1-5; TRBD1 matches 7 bases. The CDR3 has 14 amino acids. The germline V gene encodes CDR1 MNHEY and CDR2 SMNVEV (reference sequence). J lost 7 bases, V lost 2 bases, and 5 bases had no gene match.

The CDR3 nucleotides read TGTGCCAGCTCACCACCGGACAGGCGTATTTCCGGGGAGCTGTTTTTT. This gives the protein CASSPPDRRISGELFF. The chain employs TRBV18 and TRBJ2-2, with 7 positions matching TRBD1. Per germline, CDR1 KGHSH and CDR2 LQKENI. The CDR3 loop spans 16 amino acids. The V and J ends lost 0 bases and 6 bases, in that order; junction bases with no gene match: 7.

The chain combines TRBV18 with TRBJ2-5; D not resolved. Germline V CDR1 and CDR2: KGHSH, LQKENI. With 6 bases removed from V and 0 bases from J, the gap between germline ends came to 8 bases. This CDR3 has 13 amino acids. The CDR3 DNA reads as TGTGCCAGCTCCCGCCAGTACCAAGAGACCCAGTACTTC. This gives the protein CASSRQYQETQYF.

V is TRBV5-1 and J is TRBJ2-7; 10 nucleotides line up with TRBD1. The length of the CDR3 is 14 residues. Trimming removed 7 bases from V and 2 bases from J; junction bases left unmatched: 6. Germline V lookup: CDR1 SGHRS, CDR2 YFSETQ. Written as DNA, the CDR3 is TGCGCCAGCCGAGGGACAGGGGCCACCTACGAGCAGTACTTC. This encodes CASRGTGATYEQYF.

This clone was recorded a few times. The chain couples TRBV29-1 to TRBJ1-2; D unclear. Trimming removed 7 bases from V and 4 bases from J, with 10 bases in between. This CDR3 is built from 11 residues. Germline V CDR1 and CDR2: SQVTM, ANQGSEA. The CDR3 spells CSAPLPYGYTF. CDR3 coding DNA: TGCAGCGCCCCACTTCCCTATGGCTACACCTTC.

This clone was detected once. The chain has TRBV7-9 and TRBJ1-2, with D possibly being TRBD1 (6 bases). Per germline, CDR1 SEHNR and CDR2 FQNEAQ (reference sequence). The germline V and J ends were trimmed by 5 bases and 3 bases, with 16 bases remaining between them. The CDR3 covers 15 residues. The DNA for the CDR3 is TGTGCCAGCAGCCCCCGAGGGGGAGGGGACTATGGCTACACCTTC. Protein product: CASSPRGGGDYGYTF.

This chain joins TRBV6-1 and TRBJ1-1, with no clear D. V lost 7 bases and J lost 4, with 13 bases in between. CDR3 length: 13 amino acids. CDR1 MNHNS and CDR2 SASEGT come from the germline V gene. The chain's CDR3 is CASTERGGTEAFF. CDR3 DNA: TGTGCCAGCACAGAGAGAGGAGGCACTGAAGCTTTCTTT.

The chain has TRBV9 and TRBJ1-1; the match to TRBD1 covers 8 bases. CDR1 and CDR2 (germline): SGDLS, YYNGEE. After removal of 4 bases from V and 1 base from J, the junction contained 9 bases not matched to a gene. This CDR3 spans 16 amino acids. The CDR3 DNA sequence: TGTGCCAGCAGCACGAGAGGGGGACAGGCGAACACTGAAGCTTTCTTT. It yields the protein CASSTRGGQANTEAFF.

The chain links TRBV7-9 to TRBJ2-5; a weak D match, TRBD2 (5 bases). This CDR3 has 15 amino acids. Germline V CDR1 and CDR2: SEHNR, FQNEAQ (reference sequence). With 0 bases removed from V and 6 bases from J, the gap between germline ends came to 14 bases. This chain's CDR3 is CASSLAVEDSKTQYF. The CDR3 nucleotides are TGTGCCAGCAGCTTAGCGGTGGAGGATTCGAAGACCCAGTACTTC.

The chain has TRBV11-2 and TRBJ2-3, with 12 bases lining up with TRBD2. The CDR3 is made up of 16 amino acids. The germline gives CDR1 SGHAT, CDR2 FQNNGV. V trimming: 5 bases; J trimming: 1 base; junction bases outside the gene matches: 4. DNA of the CDR3: TGTGCCAGCAGCCGCCGGACTAGCGGGGGCACAGATACGCAGTATTTT. This translates into CASSRRTSGGTDTQYF. The variable domain in full, with the rest retrieved from reference TRBV11-2 and TRBJ2-3, is EAGVAQSPRYKIIEKRQSVAFWCNPISGHATLYWYQQILGQGPKLLIQFQNNGVVDDSQLPKDRFSAERLKGVDSTLKIQPAKLEDSAVYLCASSRRTSGGTDTQYFGPGTRLTVL.

The chain joins TRBV5-1 to TRBJ2-1; weak D call: TRBD1 (5 bases). CDR3 length equals 15 residues. From germline, CDR1 is SGHRS and CDR2 YFSETQ. V lost 4 bases to trimming and J lost 6 bases, with 17 bases between them. This CDR3 is CASSPESTARNEQFF. In nucleotides, the CDR3 is TGCGCCAGCAGCCCGGAGTCGACAGCCCGCAATGAGCAGTTCTTC.

The chain is built from TRBV4-1 and TRBJ2-7; 7 bases are shared with TRBD2. This CDR3 region has 14 residues. V shed 10 bases, J shed 2 bases, and the junction held 11 bases outside the gene matches. Germline V gene sequence: CDR1 MGHRA, CDR2 YSYEKL. The CDR3 DNA follows: TGCGCCAACCCTCCGGAGCTAGCGGCCTACGAGCAGTACTTC. Translating gives CANPPELAAYEQYF.

The genes are TRBV19 and TRBJ1-5; 9 nucleotides agree with TRBD1. The CDR3 is 14 residues long. Unmatched junction bases numbered 8, after V lost 9 bases and J lost 5 bases. From germline, CDR1 is LNHDA and CDR2 SQIVND (reference sequence). CDR3 sequence: CASGEQGADQPQHF. CDR3 DNA sequence: TGTGCCAGCGGGGAACAGGGGGCGGATCAGCCCCAGCATTTT. Full variable domain (outside the CDR3, taken from reference TRBV19 and TRBJ1-5): DGGITQSPKYLFRKEGQNVTLSCEQNLNHDAMYWYRQDPGQGLRLIYYSQIVNDFQKGDIAEGYSVSREKKESFPLTVTSAQKNPTAFYLCASGEQGADQPQHFGDGTRLSIL.

There are a few counts of this clone. The chain has TRBV5-4 and TRBJ1-1; TRBD1 matches 9 bases. With 9 bases clipped from V and 0 bases from J, the junction kept 3 bases outside the gene matches. Per germline, CDR1 SGHNT and CDR2 YYREEE (reference sequence). CDR3 length: 13 residues. In DNA, the CDR3 is TGTGCCACCCGGGACAGGGTGAACACTGAAGCTTTCTTT. Translated, it gives CATRDRVNTEAFF.

This clone was observed a handful of times. V usage is TRBV5-1 and J usage is TRBJ2-3, with 11 bases that match TRBD1. With V trimmed by 4 bases and J by 7 bases, 11 bases remained unmatched. The CDR3 has 16 amino acids. CDR1 and CDR2 from the germline V gene are SGHRS and YFSETQ. CDR3 in amino acids: CASSTGTGGHMNTQYF. The CDR3 bases are TGCGCCAGCAGCACAGGGACAGGGGGTCACATGAATACGCAGTATTTT.

The gene calls are TRBV6-4 and TRBJ2-3; D is uncertain. V gave up 0 bases and J gave up 4 bases, with 5 bases separating them. CDR1 is MRHNA, CDR2 SNTAGT, per germline. This CDR3 is built from 13 residues. The CDR3 bases are TGTGCCAGCAGTGACTCGATAGCAGATACGCAGTATTTT. Translating gives CASSDSIADTQYF.